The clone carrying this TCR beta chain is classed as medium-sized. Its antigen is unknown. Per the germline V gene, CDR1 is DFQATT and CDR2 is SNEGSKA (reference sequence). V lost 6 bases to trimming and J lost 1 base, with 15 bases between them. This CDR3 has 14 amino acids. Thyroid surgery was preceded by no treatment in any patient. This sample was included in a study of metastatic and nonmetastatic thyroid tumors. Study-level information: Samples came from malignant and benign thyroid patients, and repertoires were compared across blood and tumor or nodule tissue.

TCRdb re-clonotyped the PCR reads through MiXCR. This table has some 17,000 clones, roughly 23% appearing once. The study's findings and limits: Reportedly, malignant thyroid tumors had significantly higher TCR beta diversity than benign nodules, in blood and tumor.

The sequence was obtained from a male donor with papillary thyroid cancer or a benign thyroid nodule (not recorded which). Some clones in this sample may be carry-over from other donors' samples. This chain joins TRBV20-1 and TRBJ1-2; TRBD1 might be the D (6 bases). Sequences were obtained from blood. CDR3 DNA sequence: TGCAGTGCAACAGCAGGGGAGGGTAACTATGGCTACACCTTC. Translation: CSATAGEGNYGYTF.